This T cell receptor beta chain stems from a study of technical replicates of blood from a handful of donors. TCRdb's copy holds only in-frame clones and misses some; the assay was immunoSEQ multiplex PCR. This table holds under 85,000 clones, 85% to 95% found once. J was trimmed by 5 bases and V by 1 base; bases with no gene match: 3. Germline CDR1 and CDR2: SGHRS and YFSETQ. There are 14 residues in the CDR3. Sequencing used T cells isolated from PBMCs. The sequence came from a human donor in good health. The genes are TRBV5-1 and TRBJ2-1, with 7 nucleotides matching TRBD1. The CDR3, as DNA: TGCGCCAGCAGCTTGACCGACAGGGACAATGAGCAGTTCTTC. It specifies CASSLTDRDNEQFF.